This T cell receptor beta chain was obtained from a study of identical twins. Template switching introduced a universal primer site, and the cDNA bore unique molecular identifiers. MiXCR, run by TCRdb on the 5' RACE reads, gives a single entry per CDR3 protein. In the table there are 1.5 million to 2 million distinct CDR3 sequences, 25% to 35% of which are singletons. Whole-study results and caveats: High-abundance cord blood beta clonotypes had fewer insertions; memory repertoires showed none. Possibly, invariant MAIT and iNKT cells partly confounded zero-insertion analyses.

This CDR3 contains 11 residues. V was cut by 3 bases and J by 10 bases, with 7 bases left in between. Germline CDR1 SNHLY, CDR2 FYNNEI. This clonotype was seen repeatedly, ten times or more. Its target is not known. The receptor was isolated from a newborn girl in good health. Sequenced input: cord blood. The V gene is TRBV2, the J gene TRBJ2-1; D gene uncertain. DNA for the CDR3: TGTGCCAGCAGTGAGGGCCGCGAGCAGTTCTTC. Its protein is CASSEGREQFF.